Sequencing of this T cell receptor (beta chain) was carried out in a study of T cell responses to AZD1222 COVID-19 vaccine. This CDR3 is 17 amino acids long. Between the trimmed V and J ends, which lost 2 bases and 2 bases, there was a span of 13 bases. Germline V lookup: CDR1 KGHSH, CDR2 LQKENI. Libraries were prepared by immunoSEQ multiplex PCR; TCRdb keeps only in-frame clonotypes and omits some of them. The table has about 170,000 clones, 87% seen once; the top ten hold 0.85% to 1.1%. The rearrangement joins TRBV18 to TRBJ2-6; D perhaps matches TRBD1 (6 bases). Here the sequenced sample was peripheral blood, taken 28 days after the second AZD1222 dose. This sequence was found in an adult who received the AZD1222 COVID-19 vaccine. CDR3 nucleotides: TGTGCCAGCTCACCAACAGGGTACTCTCCTGGGGCCAACGTCCTGACTTTC. Translated: CASSPTGYSPGANVLTF.